This T cell receptor (beta chain) was recovered during a study of blood T cell repertoires in COVID-19. At the level of the study: There were acute and convalescent COVID-19 samples, and they came from the United States, Italy and Spain. The analysed material was cDNA or gDNA that came from T cells, B-cell-depleted T cells, or PBMCs.

V dropped 7 bases and J dropped 4 bases, with 14 bases sitting between them. Germline V gene lookup returns CDR1 MDHEN and CDR2 SYDVKM. The CDR3 totals 14 residues. The table came from immunoSEQ multiplex PCR; TCRdb's copy has only in-frame clones and leaves some out. The table has fewer than 80,000 clones, 80% to 90% seen once. The gene calls are TRBV28 and TRBJ1-5, with D maybe TRBD1 (6 bases). The origin of this receptor is a woman aged 45-59 years with active COVID-19. The sequencing input was peripheral blood. CDR3 nucleotides: TGTGCCAGCACCAAGGGACACACTAATCAGCCCCAGCATTTT. It translates to CASTKGHTNQPQHF.